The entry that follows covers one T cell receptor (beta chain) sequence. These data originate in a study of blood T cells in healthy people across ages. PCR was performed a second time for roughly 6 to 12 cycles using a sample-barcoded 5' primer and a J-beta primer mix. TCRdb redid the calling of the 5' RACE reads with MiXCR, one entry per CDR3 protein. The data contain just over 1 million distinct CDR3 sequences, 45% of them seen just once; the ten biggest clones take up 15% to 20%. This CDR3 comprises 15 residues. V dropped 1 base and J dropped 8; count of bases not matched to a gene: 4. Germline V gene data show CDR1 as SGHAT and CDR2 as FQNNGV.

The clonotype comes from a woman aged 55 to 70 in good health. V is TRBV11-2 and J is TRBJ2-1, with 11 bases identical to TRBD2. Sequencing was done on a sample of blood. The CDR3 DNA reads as TGTGCCAGCAGCTTAGGAGGGACTAGCGGCGATGAGCAGTTCTTC. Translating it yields CASSLGGTSGDEQFF.